The following is a T cell receptor beta chain sequence with its context. Its antigen remains unidentified. There are 13 residues in the CDR3. Trimming shortened V by 0 bases and J by 7 bases, and 6 bases separated the two germline ends. The germline CDR1 and CDR2 sequences are LGHNA and YSLEER. The data derive from a study of cytomegalovirus exposure and HLA in healthy donors. Study-level background: Of all 360 or so donors who were genotyped, roughly 81% belonged to the Caucasian-associated ancestry cluster.

General study findings and limits: Rare sequences made up most TCRs, while some public TCRs were found in many donors.

This PCR relied on a set of 60 Vbeta primers and 13 Jbeta primers. Profiling relied on immunoSEQ multiplex PCR, and the TCRdb table lists in-frame clones only, not all of them. The profile shows 150,000 to 200,000 clones, about 12% of them singletons. The source material was PBMCs. The source of this sequence is a man aged 50-60 years in good health and CMV-seropositive. V is TRBV4-3 and J is TRBJ2-2; weak D call: TRBD2 (6 bases). The CDR3: CASSQEGGGELFF. The CDR3 DNA follows: TGCGCCAGCAGCCAAGAGGGGGGCGGGGAGCTGTTTTTT.